These T cell receptor beta chains were read from a single sample in a study of somatic mutations in cytotoxic T cells in rheumatoid arthritis. Clones were read by immunoSEQ multiplex PCR, and TCRdb kept only the in-frame ones, dropping some. Among approximately 18,000 clones, approximately 87% were seen once, and the ten largest hold around 15%. Specimen: CD8+ T cells sorted from blood. Receptor source: a man aged 35-49 years in good health. Each CDR3 is given with its conserved first and last residue. Each record gives: J gene, V gene, D gene, CDR3 protein. D genes are given only for firm matches.

J: TRBJ2-7
V: TRBV29-1
D: NA
CDR3: CSVDSGTGYEQYF

J: TRBJ2-7
V: TRBV27
D: TRBD1
CDR3: CASSFLPTGPYEQYF

J: TRBJ2-2
V: TRBV25-1
D: TRBD2
CDR3: CASSEYTSGNTGELFF

J: TRBJ2-1
V: TRBV7-9
D: TRBD1
CDR3: CASSQSPGQTYNEQFF

J: TRBJ2-5
V: TRBV27
D: TRBD1
CDR3: CASSLIRRQGFQYF

J: TRBJ2-1
V: TRBV9
D: NA
CDR3: CASSARPSGQGGNEQFF

J: TRBJ2-2
V: TRBV7-6
D: NA
CDR3: CASSFGGGELFF

J: TRBJ1-4
V: TRBV7-8
D: NA
CDR3: CASSLVGFDNEKLFF

J: TRBJ1-4
V: TRBV30
D: NA
CDR3: CAWSDEVADEKLFF

J: TRBJ2-3
V: TRBV28
D: NA
CDR3: CASSVVVAATDTQYF

J: TRBJ2-1
V: TRBV4-3
D: TRBD2
CDR3: CASSRRRLAETYNEQFF

J: TRBJ1-5
V: TRBV5-6
D: NA
CDR3: CASSPGVLTPQHF

J: TRBJ1-6
V: TRBV27
D: NA
CDR3: CASSSTGSYNSPLHF

J: TRBJ2-7
V: TRBV19
D: TRBD1
CDR3: CASSIGTGDRYYEQYF

J: TRBJ1-5
V: TRBV7-2
D: NA
CDR3: CASSPEPQHF

J: TRBJ2-1
V: TRBV6-5
D: TRBD2
CDR3: CASSYLRETNNEQFF

J: TRBJ2-7
V: TRBV6-1
D: TRBD1
CDR3: CASSEGQGMVYEQYF

J: TRBJ1-5
V: TRBV15
D: NA
CDR3: CATSRDGNQPQHF

J: TRBJ1-3
V: TRBV11-2
D: NA
CDR3: CASSLDSGRRDTIYF

J: TRBJ2-7
V: TRBV4-2
D: TRBD2
CDR3: CASSQEGLALNYEQYF

J: TRBJ2-1
V: TRBV10-1
D: TRBD2
CDR3: CASSPGLDYNEQFF

J: TRBJ2-7
V: TRBV9
D: TRBD2
CDR3: CASSPSGGTYEQYF

J: TRBJ2-5
V: TRBV19
D: NA
CDR3: CASSINRRDSKETQYF

J: TRBJ1-1
V: TRBV9
D: NA
CDR3: CASSVGADENTEAFF

J: TRBJ1-4
V: TRBV4-3
D: TRBD1
CDR3: CASSQSTGTGNEKLFF

J: TRBJ2-1
V: TRBV7-9
D: NA
CDR3: CASTSTETTYNEQFF

J: TRBJ1-4
V: TRBV27
D: NA
CDR3: CASSLFQGGEKLFF

J: TRBJ1-1
V: TRBV28
D: TRBD1
CDR3: CASSSHRGYSTEAFF

J: TRBJ2-1
V: TRBV10-3
D: NA
CDR3: CAISESTGANEQFF

J: TRBJ2-7
V: TRBV28
D: NA
CDR3: CASSVPSEKGAYEQYF

J: TRBJ2-2
V: TRBV28
D: NA
CDR3: CASSPGLNTGELFF

J: TRBJ2-1
V: TRBV10-2
D: TRBD2
CDR3: CAGGGSSYNEQFF

J: TRBJ2-2
V: TRBV27
D: TRBD2
CDR3: CASSFSSGRLYGTGELFF

J: TRBJ2-3
V: TRBV7-8
D: TRBD2
CDR3: CASSGLSGSPGGTDTQYF

J: TRBJ2-7
V: TRBV7-2
D: NA
CDR3: CASSRGRYEQYF

J: TRBJ2-7
V: TRBV6-5
D: NA
CDR3: CASSYYQGTSEQYF

J: TRBJ2-1
V: TRBV7-9
D: NA
CDR3: CASRQEQFF

J: TRBJ2-5
V: TRBV11-2
D: NA
CDR3: CASSSGWDQETQYF

J: TRBJ1-4
V: TRBV5-6
D: TRBD1
CDR3: CASNLGTGHEKLFF

J: TRBJ2-7
V: TRBV7-2
D: TRBD1
CDR3: CASSAWTGVDEQYF

J: TRBJ1-2
V: TRBV27
D: NA
CDR3: CASSLGPLQGDYGYTF

J: TRBJ1-2
V: TRBV9
D: NA
CDR3: CASSAAGGHYGYTF